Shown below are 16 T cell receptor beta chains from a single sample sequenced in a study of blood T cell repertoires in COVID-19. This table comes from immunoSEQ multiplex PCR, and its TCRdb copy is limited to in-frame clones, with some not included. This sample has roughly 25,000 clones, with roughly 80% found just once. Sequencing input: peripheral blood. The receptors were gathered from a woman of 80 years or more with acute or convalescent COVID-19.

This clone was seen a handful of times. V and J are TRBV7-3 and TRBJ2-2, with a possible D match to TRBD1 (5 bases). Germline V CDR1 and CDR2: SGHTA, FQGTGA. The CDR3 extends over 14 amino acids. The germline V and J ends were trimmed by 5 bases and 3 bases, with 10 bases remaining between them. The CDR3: CASSMSGYTGELFF. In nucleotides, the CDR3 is TGTGCCAGCAGCATGTCAGGGTACACCGGGGAGCTGTTTTTT.

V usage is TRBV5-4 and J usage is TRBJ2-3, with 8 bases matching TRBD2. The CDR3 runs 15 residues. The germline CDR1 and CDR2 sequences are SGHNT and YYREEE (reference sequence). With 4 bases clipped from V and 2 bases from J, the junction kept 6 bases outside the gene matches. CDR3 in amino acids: CASSPSGGNTDTQYF. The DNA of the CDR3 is TGTGCCAGCAGCCCCTCGGGGGGGAACACAGATACGCAGTATTTT.

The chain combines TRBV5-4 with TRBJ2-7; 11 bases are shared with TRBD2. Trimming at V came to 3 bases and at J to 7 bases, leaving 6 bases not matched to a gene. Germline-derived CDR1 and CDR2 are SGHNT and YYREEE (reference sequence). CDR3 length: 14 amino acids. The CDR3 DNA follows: TGTGCCAGCAGCTCTACTAGCGGGAGTAGGGAGCAGTACTTC. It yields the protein CASSSTSGSREQYF.

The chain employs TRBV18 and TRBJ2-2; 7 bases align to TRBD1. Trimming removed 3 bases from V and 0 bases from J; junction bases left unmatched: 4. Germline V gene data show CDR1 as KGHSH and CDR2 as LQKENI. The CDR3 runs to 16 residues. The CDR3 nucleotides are TGTGCCAGCTCACCGGCCGGGACAGCGAACACCGGGGAGCTGTTTTTT. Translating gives CASSPAGTANTGELFF.

CDR3 in DNA: TGTGCCAGCAGCCCCTCCCAAGGGGCTGGAAACACCATATATTTT. Amino acid sequence: CASSPSQGAGNTIYF. This chain joins TRBV9 and TRBJ1-3; D is perhaps TRBD1 (5 bases). V was shortened by 4 bases and J by 2 bases, with 13 bases between the two germline ends. The length of the CDR3 is 15 residues. Germline values: CDR1 SGDLS, CDR2 YYNGEE.

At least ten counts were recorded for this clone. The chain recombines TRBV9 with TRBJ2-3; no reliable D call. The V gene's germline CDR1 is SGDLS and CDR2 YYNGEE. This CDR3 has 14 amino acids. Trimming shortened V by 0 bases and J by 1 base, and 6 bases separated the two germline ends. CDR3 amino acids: CASSVDGRTDTQYF. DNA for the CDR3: TGTGCCAGCAGCGTAGATGGGCGCACAGATACGCAGTATTTT.

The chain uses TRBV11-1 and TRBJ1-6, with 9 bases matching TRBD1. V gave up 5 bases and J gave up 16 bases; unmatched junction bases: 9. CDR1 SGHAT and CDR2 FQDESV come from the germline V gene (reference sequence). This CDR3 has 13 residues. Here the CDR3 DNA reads TGTGCCAGCAGCCACAAACAGGGGGCCAGGCTCCACTTT. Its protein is CASSHKQGARLHF.

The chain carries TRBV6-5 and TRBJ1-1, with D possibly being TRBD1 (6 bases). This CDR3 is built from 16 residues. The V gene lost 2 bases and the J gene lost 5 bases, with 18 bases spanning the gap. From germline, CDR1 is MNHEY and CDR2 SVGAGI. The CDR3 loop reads CASSYRLRGGGTEAFF. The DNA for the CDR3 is TGTGCCAGCAGTTACCGACTCAGGGGAGGGGGGACTGAAGCTTTCTTT.

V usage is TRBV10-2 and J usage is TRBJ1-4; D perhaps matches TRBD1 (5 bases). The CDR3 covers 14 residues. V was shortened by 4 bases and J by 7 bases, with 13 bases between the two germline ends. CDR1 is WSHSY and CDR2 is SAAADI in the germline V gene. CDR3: CASSGGRVAEKLFF. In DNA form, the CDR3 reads TGCGCCAGCAGTGGGGGCAGGGTGGCTGAAAAACTGTTTTTT.

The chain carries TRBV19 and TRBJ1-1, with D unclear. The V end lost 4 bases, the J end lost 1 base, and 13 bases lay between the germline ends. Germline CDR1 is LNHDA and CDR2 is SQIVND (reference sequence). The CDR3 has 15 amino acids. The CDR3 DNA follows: TGTGCCAGTAGTACCCCCCCCGTTTGGAACACTGAAGCTTTCTTT. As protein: CASSTPPVWNTEAFF.

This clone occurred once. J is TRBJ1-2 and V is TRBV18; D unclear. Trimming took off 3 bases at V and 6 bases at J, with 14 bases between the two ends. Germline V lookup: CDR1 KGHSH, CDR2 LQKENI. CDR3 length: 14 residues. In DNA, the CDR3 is TGTGCCAGCTCACCGATCATAAATGGAGATGGCTACACCTTC. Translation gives CASSPIINGDGYTF.

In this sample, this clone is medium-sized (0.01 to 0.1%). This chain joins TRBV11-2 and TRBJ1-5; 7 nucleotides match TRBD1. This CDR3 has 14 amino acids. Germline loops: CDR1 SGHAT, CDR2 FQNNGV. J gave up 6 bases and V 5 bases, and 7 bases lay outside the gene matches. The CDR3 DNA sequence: TGTGCCAGCAGCAACACAGGGGTTGGTCAGCCCCAGCATTTT. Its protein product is CASSNTGVGQPQHF. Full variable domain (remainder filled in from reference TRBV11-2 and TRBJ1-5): EAGVAQSPRYKIIEKRQSVAFWCNPISGHATLYWYQQILGQGPKLLIQFQNNGVVDDSQLPKDRFSAERLKGVDSTLKIQPAKLEDSAVYLCASSNTGVGQPQHFGDGTRLSIL.

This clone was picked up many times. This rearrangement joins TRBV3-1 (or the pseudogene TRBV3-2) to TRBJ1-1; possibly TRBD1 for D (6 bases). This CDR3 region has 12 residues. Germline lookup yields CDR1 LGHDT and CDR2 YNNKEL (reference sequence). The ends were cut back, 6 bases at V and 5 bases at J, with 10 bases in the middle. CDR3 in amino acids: CASSEGGTEAFF. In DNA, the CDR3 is TGTGCCAGCAGTGAAGGGGGAACTGAAGCTTTCTTT.

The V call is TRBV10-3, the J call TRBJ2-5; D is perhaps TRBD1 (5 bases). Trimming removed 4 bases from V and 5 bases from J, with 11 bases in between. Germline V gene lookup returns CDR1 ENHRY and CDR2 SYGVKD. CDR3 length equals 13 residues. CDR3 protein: CAISVGPGETQYF. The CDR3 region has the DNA TGTGCCATCAGTGTGGGGCCAGGGGAGACCCAGTACTTC.

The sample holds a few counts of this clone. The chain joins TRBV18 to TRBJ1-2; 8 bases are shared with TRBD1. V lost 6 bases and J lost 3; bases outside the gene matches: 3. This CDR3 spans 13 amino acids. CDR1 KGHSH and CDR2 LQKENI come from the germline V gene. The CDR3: CASSPDRDYGYTF. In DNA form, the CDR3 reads TGTGCCAGCTCGCCGGACAGGGACTATGGCTACACCTTC.

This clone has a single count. The CDR3 nucleotides are TGTGCCAGCAGCGTAGGAGGGACAGGGTACACCGGGGAGCTGTTTTTT. It encodes CASSVGGTGYTGELFF. V and J are TRBV9 and TRBJ2-2; 9 bases match TRBD1. Germline V CDR1 and CDR2: SGDLS, YYNGEE. The CDR3 covers 16 residues. V shed 0 bases, J shed 3 bases, and the junction held 3 bases outside the gene matches.